These 8 T cell receptor beta chains share one sample of origin, sequenced in a study of blood T cell repertoires in COVID-19. Here immunoSEQ multiplex PCR was the method, and the copy in TCRdb shows in-frame clones only, minus some. Of roughly 250,000 clones listed, just over 90% are singletons. The source material was PBMCs or T cells enriched from blood (not recorded which). These receptor sequences come from a woman in her thirties or forties with acute COVID-19.

The CDR3 DNA follows: TGTGCCAGCAGCTTAGGACAAGGCAGTCAGCCCCAGCATTTT. It is translated as CASSLGQGSQPQHF. This chain joins TRBV7-9 and TRBJ1-5; the D is unclear. Trimming pared 1 base from V and 6 bases from J, leaving 10 bases between. The germline V gene encodes CDR1 SEHNR and CDR2 FQNEAQ (reference sequence). The CDR3 has 14 residues.

The chain links TRBV28 to TRBJ1-4, with D possibly TRBD1 on 6 matching bases. V lost 6 bases and J 15 bases, leaving 17 bases between the germline ends. The V gene's germline CDR1 is MDHEN and CDR2 SYDVKM. The CDR3 is made up of 12 amino acids. The CDR3 protein is CASRENDRKVFF. In DNA form, the CDR3 reads TGTGCCAGCAGAGAAAACGACAGGAAGGTGTTTTTT.

CDR3 amino acids: CASSFTGVPLGQYF. In DNA, the CDR3 is TGTGCCAGCAGTTTTACAGGGGTTCCCCTAGGGCAGTACTTC. The chain employs TRBV5-6 and TRBJ2-7; 7 bases line up with TRBD1. V gave up 5 bases and J gave up 9 bases; unmatched junction bases: 14. Per the germline V gene, CDR1 is SGHDT and CDR2 is YYEEEE. The CDR3 totals 14 residues.

The V call is TRBV24-1, the J call TRBJ2-3; the match to TRBD1 covers 10 bases. The CDR3 extends over 13 amino acids. CDR1 and CDR2 from the germline V gene are KGHDR and SFDVKD. V was clipped by 10 bases and J by 3 bases; unmatched bases: 3. In DNA, the CDR3 is TGTGCCACTGGACAGGGGGGGACAGATACGCAGTATTTT. It encodes CATGQGGTDTQYF.

The chain employs TRBV6-5 and TRBJ2-2; 8 nucleotides line up with TRBD2. Germline lookup yields CDR1 MNHEY and CDR2 SVGAGI. The CDR3 is made up of 15 amino acids. Trimming cost V 2 bases and J 6 bases; bases outside gene matches: 5. The CDR3 here is CASSYIGGASGELFF. The CDR3 coding sequence is TGTGCCAGCAGTTACATCGGGGGGGCCTCCGGGGAGCTGTTTTTT.

V is TRBV5-4 and J is TRBJ1-2, with a weak D call TRBD1 (5 bases). Germline CDR1 SGHNT, CDR2 YYREEE (reference sequence). Between the trimmed V and J ends, which lost 2 bases and 4 bases, there was a span of 12 bases. The CDR3 has 14 amino acids. DNA of the CDR3: TGTGCCAGCAGCTTTGGGGCCCTGTCCTATGGCTACACCTTC. This translates into CASSFGALSYGYTF.

The chain is built from TRBV6-5 and TRBJ1-6, with 10 bases lining up with TRBD1. CDR3 length: 16 amino acids. Per germline, CDR1 MNHEY and CDR2 SVGAGI. J gave up 8 bases and V 4 bases, and 8 bases lay outside the gene matches. The CDR3 bases are TGTGCCAGCAGTTCTTTCCGGACAGGGGGAGATTCACCCCTCCACTTT. It specifies CASSSFRTGGDSPLHF.

CDR3 residues: CASSLDTGQTNTEAFF. CDR3 nucleotide sequence: TGTGCCAGCAGCTTAGACACGGGACAGACGAACACTGAAGCTTTCTTT. This chain connects TRBV11-2 to TRBJ1-1, with TRBD1 matching over 7 bases. The CDR3 length is 16 residues. Germline CDR1 and CDR2: SGHAT and FQNNGV. J lost 1 base, V lost 0 bases, and 5 bases had no gene match.